This T cell receptor beta chain was sequenced for a study of blood T cell repertoires in COVID-19. The wider study: Samples came from the United States, Italy and Spain, spanning acute and convalescent COVID-19.

Measured with immunoSEQ multiplex PCR; TCRdb has only the in-frame clones, and not every one. This table has more than 300,000 clones, 87% appearing once. Trimming cost V 5 bases and J 6 bases, with 17 bases left between them. Germline V gives CDR1 MNHEY, CDR2 SMNVEV (reference sequence). The CDR3 has 16 amino acids. Cohort placement rested on clinical history that participants reported themselves. Recovered participants had two consecutive negative NP/OP PCR tests, healthcare professional clearance, or symptom resolution. Sequencing input: PBMCs or T cells enriched from blood (not recorded which). The origin of this receptor is a woman aged 30 to 39 who had recovered from COVID-19. The chain employs TRBV27 and TRBJ1-6; D unclear. CDR3 protein: CASSLRRDLVNSPLHF. The DNA of the CDR3 is TGTGCCAGCAGTCTCAGGAGGGATTTGGTTAATTCACCCCTCCACTTT.